This is a list of T cell receptor beta chains from one sample in a study of shared clonotypes between healthy human individuals. The protocol was immunoSEQ multiplex PCR, while the TCRdb copy is restricted to in-frame clones and leaves out a portion. The sample holds about 2.1 million clones; just under 95% are singletons and the top ten take about 1.7%. Sequenced sample: naive CD8+ T cells from PBMCs. The origin of the receptors is a man aged 18 to 35 in good health. Some clones in this sample may be carry-over from other donors' samples. Each CDR3 is given with its conserved first and last residue. The order of the fields is J gene, V gene, D gene, clone size, CDR3 DNA, CDR3 protein. The D gene is left open where the match is weak. Size is omitted from some rows. Given values are once, few, many or a class for expanded clones.

J gene: TRBJ1-1
V gene: TRBV7-9
D gene: -
clone size: -
CDR3 DNA: TGTGCCAGCAGCCCGACCACGGGGGAGGCACTCGAAGCTTTCTTT
CDR3 protein: CASSPTTGEALEAFF

J gene: TRBJ2-1
V gene: TRBV9
D gene: TRBD2
clone size: -
CDR3 DNA: TGTGCCAGCAGCGTAGCAACTAGCGTATACAATGAGCAGTTCTTC
CDR3 protein: CASSVATSVYNEQFF

J gene: TRBJ1-1
V gene: TRBV7-3
D gene: -
clone size: -
CDR3 DNA: TGTGCCAGCAGTCATCGGAAGAACACTGAAGCTTTCTTT
CDR3 protein: CASSHRKNTEAFF

J gene: TRBJ2-2
V gene: TRBV19
D gene: -
clone size: -
CDR3 DNA: TGTGCCAGTAGAGACGGGGAGCTGTTTTTT
CDR3 protein: CASRDGELFF

J gene: TRBJ2-7
V gene: TRBV7-9
D gene: -
clone size: -
CDR3 DNA: TGTGCCAGCAGCTCCAACTTGGGGTCCTACGAGCAGTACTTC
CDR3 protein: CASSSNLGSYEQYF

J gene: TRBJ2-5
V gene: TRBV7-9
D gene: -
clone size: once
CDR3 DNA: TGTGCCAGCAGCCAAGGACCCTCGACCCAGTACTTC
CDR3 protein: CASSQGPSTQYF

J gene: TRBJ2-7
V gene: TRBV9
D gene: TRBD1
clone size: -
CDR3 DNA: TGTGCCAGCAGCGTATCCGGGACAGGGTCCTACGAGCAGTACTTC
CDR3 protein: CASSVSGTGSYEQYF

J gene: TRBJ2-1
V gene: TRBV28
D gene: -
clone size: -
CDR3 DNA: TGTGCCAGCAGTTCCCCTCGGCGGGACGGAGACTACAATGAGCAGTTCTTC
CDR3 protein: CASSSPRRDGDYNEQFF

J gene: TRBJ1-2
V gene: TRBV5-4
D gene: -
clone size: -
CDR3 DNA: TGTGCCAGCAGCTTGGCAGGCCCTAACTATGGCTACACCTTC
CDR3 protein: CASSLAGPNYGYTF

J gene: TRBJ2-3
V gene: TRBV29-1
D gene: TRBD2
clone size: -
CDR3 DNA: TGCAGCGTTAAAAGGGTAGCGGGGACCACAGATACGCAGTATTTT
CDR3 protein: CSVKRVAGTTDTQYF

J gene: TRBJ1-1
V gene: TRBV9
D gene: -
clone size: -
CDR3 DNA: TGTGCCAGCAGCGTCGTTCTGGGCCTTGAGGCGGGGGGGCCTGAAGCTTTCTTT
CDR3 protein: CASSVVLGLEAGGPEAFF